These 9 T cell receptor beta chains originate from one sample sequenced in a study of blood T cell repertoires in COVID-19 (dated by TCRdb to 2018 to 2021). Libraries came from the immunoSEQ multiplex PCR assay. TCRdb limited this immuneACCESS table to in-frame rearrangements with V and J called. A share of clones is missing; checked studies link under half to unresolved V genes, and the rest is unexplained. The sample contains some 98,000 clones, approximately 86% of them found a single time. 9.5% to 13% of the sample lies in the top ten. Sequencing was performed on peripheral blood. Source of these receptors: a man aged 70-80 years with active or convalescent COVID-19.

V and J are TRBV15 and TRBJ2-7, with 8 bases identical to TRBD1. The CDR3 has 14 residues. V dropped 3 bases and J dropped 5; count of bases not matched to a gene: 6. Per the germline V gene, CDR1 is LNHNV and CDR2 is YYDKDF (reference sequence). The CDR3 region has the DNA TGTGCCACCAGCAGCTTGGGGGACAGGAACGAGCAGTACTTC. This sequence encodes CATSSLGDRNEQYF.

Only one count was recorded for this clone. CDR3 loop: CASSPLTGGANVLTF. The DNA of the CDR3 is TGTGCCAGCAGCCCCCTGACAGGTGGGGCCAACGTCCTGACTTTC. The chain combines TRBV11-3 with TRBJ2-6, with D perhaps TRBD1 (6 bases). Trimming took off 5 bases at V and 3 bases at J, with 11 bases between the two ends. Germline CDR1 SGHNT, CDR2 YENEEA. The CDR3 contains 15 residues. Full variable domain (missing parts from reference TRBV11-3 and TRBJ2-6): EAGVVQSPRYKIIEKKQPVAFWCNPISGHNTLYWYLQNLGQGPELLIRYENEEAVDDSQLPKDRFSAERLKGVDSTLKIQPAELGDSAVYLCASSPLTGGANVLTFGAGSRLTVL.

V and J are TRBV6-5 and TRBJ1-1, with D maybe TRBD1 (6 bases). The V end lost 6 bases, the J end lost 2 bases, and 13 bases lay between the germline ends. This CDR3 contains 14 residues. Looked up from germline, CDR1 is MNHEY and CDR2 is SVGAGI. This CDR3 reads CASSIGQSNTEAFF. DNA for the CDR3: TGTGCCAGCAGCATAGGACAGTCAAACACTGAAGCTTTCTTT.

CDR3 sequence: CASSRLGDYEQYF. In nucleotides, the CDR3 is TGTGCCAGCAGCCGTCTAGGAGACTACGAGCAGTACTTC. The rearrangement uses TRBV3-1 (or the pseudogene TRBV3-2) and TRBJ2-7; no clear D gene. Trimming left V 4 bases short and J 3 bases short, with 10 bases between. The CDR3 consists of 13 residues. Per the germline V gene, CDR1 is LGHDT and CDR2 is YNNKEL (reference sequence).

The genes are TRBV5-4 and TRBJ2-7; 9 bases align to TRBD1. This CDR3 contains 17 residues. Germline V gene lookup returns CDR1 SGHNT and CDR2 YYREEE (reference sequence). Trimming removed 1 base from V and 4 bases from J; junction bases left unmatched: 12. CDR3 coding DNA: TGTGCCAGCAGCTTGTTTCTTTTGGGACAGGGTAAATACGAGCAGTACTTC. Translated: CASSLFLLGQGKYEQYF.

In this sample, this clone turned up a few times. The rearrangement uses TRBV12-3 or TRBV12-4 and TRBJ1-2; D gene uncertain. The CDR3 extends over 13 amino acids. V lost 6 bases and J 2 bases, leaving 10 bases between the germline ends. In nucleotides, the CDR3 is TGTGCCAGCAGCCTCCTTATCAACTATGGCTACACCTTC. Translation: CASSLLINYGYTF.

With respect to this clone: One junction end disagrees with the germline gene, perhaps due to a read error. V and J are TRBV7-9 and TRBJ2-2, with 9 bases that match TRBD1. The germline V gene has CDR1 SEHNR and CDR2 FQNEAQ (reference sequence). The CDR3 spans 16 residues. The CDR3 here is CASRTTGTGNAGELFF. The CDR3 bases are TGTGCCAGCAGAACAACCGGGACAGGGAACGCCGGGGAGCTGTTTTTT.

This clone was found once. The CDR3 region is CASSQSARNSNTGELFF. For the CDR3, the DNA is TGTGCCAGCTCACAATCGGCCAGGAACAGTAACACCGGGGAGCTGTTTTTT. The J gene is TRBJ2-2, the V gene TRBV18, with D uncertain. Trimming pared 4 bases from V and 2 bases from J, leaving 17 bases between. CDR1 is KGHSH, CDR2 LQKENI, per germline. The CDR3 totals 17 residues.

The chain carries TRBV13 and TRBJ2-7; a possible D gene is TRBD2 (6 bases). CDR3 length equals 11 residues. Germline V lookup: CDR1 PRHDT, CDR2 FYEKMQ (reference sequence). Trimming left V 5 bases short and J 9 bases short, with 11 bases between. CDR3 region: CASSRRGWQYF. The CDR3 nucleotides read TGTGCCAGCAGCCGCCGGGGGTGGCAGTACTTC. Based on the CDR3 plus reference TRBV13 and TRBJ2-7, the full variable domain is AAGVIQSPRHLIKEKRETATLKCYPIPRHDTVYWYQQGPGQDPQFLISFYEKMQSDKGSIPDRFSAQQFSDYHSELNMSSLELGDSALYFCASSRRGWQYFGPGTRLTVT.